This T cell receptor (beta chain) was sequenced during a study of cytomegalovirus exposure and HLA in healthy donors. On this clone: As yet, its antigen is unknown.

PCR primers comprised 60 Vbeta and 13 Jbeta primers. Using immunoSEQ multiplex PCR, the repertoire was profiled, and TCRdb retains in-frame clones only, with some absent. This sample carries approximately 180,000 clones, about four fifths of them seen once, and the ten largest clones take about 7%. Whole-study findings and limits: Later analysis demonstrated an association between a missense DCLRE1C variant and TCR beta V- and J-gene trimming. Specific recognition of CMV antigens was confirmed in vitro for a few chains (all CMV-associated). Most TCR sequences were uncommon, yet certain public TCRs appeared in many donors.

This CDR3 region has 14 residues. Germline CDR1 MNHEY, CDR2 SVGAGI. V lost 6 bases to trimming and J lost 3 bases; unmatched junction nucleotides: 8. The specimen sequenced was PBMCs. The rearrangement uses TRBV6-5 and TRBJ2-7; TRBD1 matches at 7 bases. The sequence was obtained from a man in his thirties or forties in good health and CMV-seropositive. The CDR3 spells CASSQGTARYEQYF. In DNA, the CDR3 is TGTGCCAGCAGCCAAGGGACAGCCCGCTACGAGCAGTACTTC.